This T cell receptor (beta chain) came from a study of T cell responses to AZD1222 COVID-19 vaccine. As for the study in general: Second-dose timings of about 4 or about 12 weeks were pooled. Study findings and constraints: Donor demographics were predominantly white British with a female majority; clonal diversity may be underestimated. Baseline seropositivity occurred in only a handful of AZD1222 recipients.

Concerning this clone itself: Its antigen is as yet unknown.

This CDR3 comprises 12 residues. CDR1 SGHTA and CDR2 FQGTGA come from the germline V gene. The V and J ends lost 5 bases and 0 bases respectively, with 3 bases between them. The table came from immunoSEQ multiplex PCR; TCRdb's copy has only in-frame clones and leaves some out. The table has roughly 110,000 clones, about 85% seen once. The sequence came from an adult in good health. The chain links TRBV7-3 to TRBJ2-3; the D is unclear. Sample: peripheral blood, taken on day 0 of AZD1222 vaccination. CDR3 nucleotides: TGTGCCAGCAGCGGAAGCACAGATACGCAGTATTTT. Translated, it gives CASSGSTDTQYF.